This T cell receptor beta chain was sequenced in a study of blood T cell repertoires in COVID-19. Study information: Donors in the United States, Italy and Spain gave samples during acute or convalescent COVID-19. T cells, B-cell-depleted T cells, or PBMCs supplied cDNA or gDNA.

Authors' methods: How many nucleated cells were present was estimated from reference gene primer amplification. TCRdb's table, derived via immunoSEQ multiplex PCR, lists solely in-frame clones and lacks some. V and J calls and clone size follow that table, whereas D and trimming were derived from the DNA. The sample holds around 150,000 clones, roughly 80% seen once. The CDR3 consists of 14 residues. This sequence originates from a man aged 65 to 85 with acute or convalescent COVID-19. The material sequenced was peripheral blood. This sequence joins TRBV21-1 and TRBJ1-2; the table names TRBD1, a call not compared with the DNA. TRBV21-1 represents a pseudogene. In DNA form, the CDR3 reads TGTGCCAGCAGCAGAGGGACAGACAGGGTCGGCTACACCTTC. Translating it yields CASSRGTDRVGYTF.